Detailed here is one T cell receptor (beta chain). Antigen unknown. This record comes from a study of CXCR3-negative and CXCR3-positive naive CD8 T cells. Study results and limitations: Unlike memory cells, which differed, naive CXCR3-negative and CXCR3-positive cells had similar TRBV-TRBJ usage. CXCR3-expressing naive cells carried TRB CDR3s more hydrophobic than those of CXCR3-negative naive cells. PBMCs showed partially decreased CXCR3 expression after cryopreservation, and most assays used fresh PBMCs.

Carrying UMI labels, the TRB cDNA libraries were prepared through 5' RACE. With the 5' RACE reads reprocessed, TCRdb shows one record per CDR3 protein and no DNA. The specimen's table records over 150,000 distinct CDR3 sequences. Sequenced: naive CXCR3+ CD8+ T cells from blood. The subset here: CD45RO-CCR7+CD27+CD95- naive CD8+ T cells expressing CXCR3 (TNR3+). The sequence derives from a human donor in good health. Some clones in this sample may be carry-over from other donors' samples.

The CDR3 is CSVVDRGFYEQYF. The chain couples TRBV29-1 to TRBJ2-7. Germline lookup yields CDR1 SQVTM and CDR2 ANQGSEA. CDR3 size: 13 residues.